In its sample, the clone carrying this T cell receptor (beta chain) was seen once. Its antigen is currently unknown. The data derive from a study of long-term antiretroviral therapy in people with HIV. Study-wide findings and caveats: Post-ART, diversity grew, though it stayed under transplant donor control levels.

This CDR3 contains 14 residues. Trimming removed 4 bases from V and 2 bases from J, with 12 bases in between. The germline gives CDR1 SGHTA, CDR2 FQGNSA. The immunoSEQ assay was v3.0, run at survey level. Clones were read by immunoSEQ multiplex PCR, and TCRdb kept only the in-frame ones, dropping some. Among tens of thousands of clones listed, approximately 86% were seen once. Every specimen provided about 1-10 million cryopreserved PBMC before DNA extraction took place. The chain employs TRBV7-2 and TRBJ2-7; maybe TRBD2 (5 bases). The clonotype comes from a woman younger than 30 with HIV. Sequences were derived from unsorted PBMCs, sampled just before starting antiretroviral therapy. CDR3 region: CASSSPAGTYEQYF. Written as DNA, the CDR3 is TGTGCCAGCAGCTCGCCGGCCGGGACCTACGAGCAGTACTTC.